This T cell receptor beta chain was captured in a study of beta chain features in type 1 diabetes (dated by TCRdb to between 2017 and 2018). About the investigation overall: Patients and healthy donors did not differ in mean age, gender distribution, total cell number or subset yield. A total of about 110 million sorted cells were examined across all samples, and the number of cells per subset was strongly correlated with RNA yield. The study compared the TCRB repertoires of sorted circulating CD4+ T cell subsets in recently diagnosed type 1 diabetes patients with those in matched healthy donors. Whereas all 30 or so donors provided naive and central memory subsets, regulatory and stem cell-like memory subsets were isolated from just 8 patients and roughly 8 healthy donors.

Study-wide conclusions, independent of this receptor: At VDJ recombination sites, type 1 diabetes patients had fewer insertions and more deleted nucleotides, which implies abnormalities in thymic rearrangement. PCR may preferentially amplify shorter templates, but because patient and control samples were amplified and corrected together, any resulting skew would affect both groups equally. Because cDNA was sequenced instead of genomic DNA, highly expressing activated cells could be over-represented, though the groups showed no difference in activation or CD3 levels. Only small numbers of individuals were included in the HLA sub-analyses, which left unresolved whether HLA type had any influence on TCRB rearrangement. Naive, central memory and regulatory TCRB repertoires appeared to be more similar among patients than among healthy donors. Type 1 diabetes patients showed a moderate but significant shortening of TCRB CDR3 length in all four CD4+ subsets.

A single peripheral blood draw of around 0.11 L on average was collected from each donor into heparinised tubes. A BD FACSAria II was used to sort naive, central memory, regulatory and stem cell-like memory CD4+ T cells with a panel that included CD45RO, CCR7, CD25, CD127, CD95 and CD27. All sorted populations exceeded 95% purity. Right away, PBMCs were isolated by Lymphoprep density gradient centrifugation and were stained directly, with no culture step. So that batch effects would be minimized, each experiment stained and sorted samples in pairs, pairing one healthy donor with one patient. The CDR1 and CDR2 encoded by the germline V gene (reference sequence) are LNHNV and YYDKDF. V drops 0 bases and J drops 5 bases, leaving 11 bases in between. The CDR3 spans 14 residues, from the cysteine through the phenylalanine. Only the CDR3 DNA is retained, 42 bases long and in frame from the first base. On this clone itself: This receptor's antigen is unknown. No qualities accompany the bases; no much larger clone lies one base away.

The entire amount of isolated RNA was reverse transcribed using the High Capacity cDNA Reverse Transcription Kit, so the sequenced TCRB transcripts were expressed ones. Deep immunoSEQ sequencing was applied to naive, central memory and regulatory T cell samples, giving an average of about 3.57 million total reads per sample. Sorted cells were lysed in RLT buffer, and RNA was extracted using DNase-treated RNeasy Micro or Mini kits according to cell number. To prevent cross-contamination, every cell subset was processed on its own, while patient and healthy donor samples were processed together. TCRB sequences were amplified from cDNA with the immunoSEQ multiplex PCR, producing 87-bp fragments spanning the CDR3 region. Sequencing of the amplicons was performed on the Illumina HiSeq platform. Per the authors' processing: PCR bias was computationally corrected using synthetic template baselines, reads within Hamming distance 2 were collapsed, and singletons that could not be merged were discarded. Reads were aligned against IMGT so that V, D and J genes, CDR3 length and insertions or deletions at six rearrangement sites could be assigned. Within each subset, clonotype counts were normalized to sorted cell number, and only after that were true diversity and Gini coefficients computed with the tcR R package. The overlap coefficient, calculated on TCRB nucleotide sequences, was used to quantify repertoire sharing. As a proxy for the pre-selection repertoire, out-of-frame TCRB sequences from naive cells were analyzed. TCRdb obtained this table from immuneACCESS and retained in-frame rearrangements with V and J assigned. These tables miss some clones; where compared with another copy, unresolved V genes account for less than half of the shortfall, and the remainder is unexplained. The DNA was the basis for D and trimming; V, J and clone size are from that table. This sample has roughly 380,000 clones in its table, and 15% to 20% of those were observed once. The ten biggest clones cover 0.044% of the sample.

The clonotype comes from a woman aged 18-30 years in good health. The sample was naive CD4+ T cells from blood. The intended sense of this specimen's cell subset or site label: true naive CD4+ T cells. The V gene is TRBV15 and the J gene is TRBJ2-7; there is no confident call for the D gene. The DNA reads TGTGCCACCAGCAGAGACGCGGCTCGGGACGAGCAGTACTTC. Translated, it gives CATSRDAARDEQYF.